This TCR beta chain was profiled in a study of T cell responses to AZD1222 COVID-19 vaccine. This clone was seen once. Its antigen is not identified. Assay: immunoSEQ multiplex PCR; the TCRdb copy retains only in-frame clones and omits some. The sample has 50,000 to 65,000 clones; around nine tenths are singletons. Overall study findings and caveats: White British people made up most donors, females outnumbered males, and clonal diversity was possibly underestimated. Close to half of all spike-specific TCRs reportedly target regions of the variants that are unmutated. Seropositive AZD1222 recipients at baseline numbered only five or six.

The CDR3 extends over 16 amino acids. Per the germline V gene, CDR1 is MGHDK and CDR2 is SYGVNS. Trimming shortened V by 8 bases and J by 6 bases, and 20 bases separated the two germline ends. The J gene is TRBJ1-6, the V gene TRBV25-1; a possible D gene is TRBD1 (6 bases). This receptor was taken from an adult who received the AZD1222 COVID-19 vaccine. The sample here was peripheral blood, taken 28 days after the second AZD1222 dose. CDR3 region: CASAPTGLVRNSPLHF. Here the CDR3 DNA reads TGTGCCAGCGCCCCAACAGGGCTCGTACGTAATTCACCCCTCCACTTT.